This TCR beta chain originates from a study of OX40 agonist ivuxolimab in advanced cancers. Study-wide results and limits: Within 6 weeks, CD4+ and CD8+ blood T cells expanded clonally at 0.1 to 3.0 mg/kg. Nonresponders included some who also had low normalized T-cell clonal expansion.

Assay: immunoSEQ multiplex PCR; the TCRdb copy retains only in-frame clones and omits some. The data show tens of thousands of clones, around nine tenths seen once. About this clone itself: Antigen: not known.

The CDR3 is 14 residues long. V lost 3 bases and J 0 bases, leaving 6 bases between the germline ends. Germline CDR1 is SGHRS and CDR2 is YFSETQ. The sequences come from CD4+ or CD8+ T cells sorted from blood, collected in a trial of the OX40 agonist ivuxolimab. The gene calls are TRBV5-1 and TRBJ1-4; D gene uncertain. The source of this sequence is an adult with an advanced solid tumor such as melanoma, head and neck, liver or kidney cancer. DNA of the CDR3: TGCGCCAGCAGCTCTGAACCAACTAATGAAAAACTGTTTTTT. Protein product: CASSSEPTNEKLFF.